Each of the 28 T cell receptor beta chains below was sequenced from the same sample in a study of T-cell reconstitution after alpha-beta-depleted transplantation in children. It was with unique molecular identifiers that the TCRbeta library was prepared. TCRdb fed the PCR reads into MiXCR, producing one record per CDR3 protein. The data contain 100,000 to 120,000 distinct CDR3 sequences, 10% of them singletons. Material: PBMCs from the stem cell graft donor, obtained from the stem cell graft. The receptors originated from a human donor who donated a stem cell graft to a child with acute lymphoblastic leukemia.

This clonotype has at least ten counts. The V and J genes are TRBV7-2 and TRBJ1-2; D might be TRBD1 (5 bases). The CDR3 runs 17 residues. The V end lost 1 base, the J end lost 0 bases, and 15 bases lay between the germline ends. Germline CDR1 SGHTA, CDR2 FQGNSA. This CDR3 reads CASSLGKGALANYGYTF. CDR3 DNA: TGTGCCAGCAGCTTAGGAAAAGGGGCCCTAGCTAACTATGGCTACACCTTC.

This clonotype showed up many times. The chain links TRBV18 to TRBJ2-2, with D perhaps matching TRBD2 (5 bases). The CDR3 loop spans 15 amino acids. Germline V CDR1 and CDR2: KGHSH, LQKENI. V was pared by 6 bases and J by 2 bases, with 13 bases between. In DNA, the CDR3 is TGTGCCAGCTCGCGGGCGGACCAAAACACCGGGGAGCTGTTTTTT. This encodes CASSRADQNTGELFF.

This chain joins TRBV11-1 and TRBJ2-2; TRBD2 agrees at 8 bases. The germline V gene encodes CDR1 SGHAT and CDR2 FQDESV (reference sequence). The junction had 12 bases not matched to a gene; V was cut back by 4 bases and J by 2 bases. This CDR3 region has 18 residues. The CDR3 loop reads CASSYGRVGGKNTGELFF. In DNA form, the CDR3 reads TGTGCCAGCAGCTACGGGAGGGTCGGGGGCAAAAACACCGGGGAGCTGTTTTTT.

There are many counts of this clonotype. The chain joins TRBV30 to TRBJ2-5, with 8 bases aligning to TRBD1. Germline values: CDR1 GTSNPN, CDR2 SVGIG (reference sequence). V dropped 0 bases and J dropped 3; count of bases not matched to a gene: 0. This CDR3 is built from 13 residues. For the CDR3, the DNA is TGTGCCTGGAGTGTACAGGGGGAAGAGACCCAGTACTTC. Its translation: CAWSVQGEETQYF.

In its sample, this clonotype was seen many times. This sequence joins TRBV20-1 and TRBJ2-7, with 13 bases matching TRBD2. CDR1 and CDR2 from the germline V gene are DFQATT and SNEGSKA (reference sequence). The CDR3 spans 17 residues. The J segment lost 4 bases and the V segment lost 3 bases, leaving 12 bases of the junction unmatched. CDR3 sequence (DNA): TGCAGTGCTAGGACAGACGGACTAGCGGGAGTCCATTACGAGCAGTACTTC. Its protein product is CSARTDGLAGVHYEQYF.

This clonotype was detected ten times or more. This chain joins TRBV5-1 and TRBJ2-5; 7 nucleotides match TRBD2. V shed 3 bases, J shed 0 bases, and the junction held 8 bases outside the gene matches. Germline lookup yields CDR1 SGHRS and CDR2 YFSETQ. The CDR3 runs 16 residues. The CDR3 loop reads CASSSSGNSYQETQYF. The CDR3 DNA reads TGCGCCAGCAGCTCGAGCGGGAATTCGTACCAAGAGACCCAGTACTTC.

This clonotype was counted at least ten times. V and J are TRBV6-5 and TRBJ2-7, with 10 bases lining up with TRBD2. V lost 6 bases to trimming and J lost 1 base; unmatched junction nucleotides: 6. CDR3 length: 15 amino acids. Per the germline V gene, CDR1 is MNHEY and CDR2 is SVGAGI. CDR3 DNA: TGTGCCAGCAGCCCAACTAGCGGGGCGTCCTACGAGCAGTACTTC. Translated: CASSPTSGASYEQYF.

This clonotype was counted many times. The rearrangement links TRBV20-1 to TRBJ1-5; 8 bases match TRBD1. Germline CDR1 reads DFQATT; CDR2 reads SNEGSKA (reference sequence). V lost 3 bases, J lost 4 bases, and 14 bases stayed unmatched. CDR3 size: 17 residues. The CDR3 DNA reads as TGCAGTGCTAGTATAACGGACCCGACAGGGGAAAATCAGCCCCAGCATTTT. Translated: CSASITDPTGENQPQHF.

There are many counts of this clonotype. The J gene is TRBJ2-7, the V gene TRBV4-3; D remains ambiguous. Per the germline V gene, CDR1 is LGHNA and CDR2 is YSLEER. V was cut by 1 base and J by 0 bases, with 13 bases left in between. This CDR3 region has 16 residues. CDR3 sequence (DNA): TGCGCCAGCAGCCAAGTAGCAGGAACATCCTCCTACGAGCAGTACTTC. Its translation is CASSQVAGTSSYEQYF.

Many counts were recorded for this clonotype. The chain combines TRBV9 with TRBJ1-3; 9 bases agree with TRBD1. V was clipped by 3 bases and J by 0 bases; unmatched bases: 4. The CDR3 contains 16 residues. Germline V gene sequence: CDR1 SGDLS, CDR2 YYNGEE. CDR3 sequence (DNA): TGTGCCAGCAGCGCGACAGGGGGAATCTCTGGAAACACCATATATTTT. Translation gives CASSATGGISGNTIYF.

This clonotype was found many times. The chain links TRBV5-1 to TRBJ2-4; D may be TRBD1 (5 bases). The germline V and J ends were trimmed by 4 bases and 5 bases, with 16 bases remaining between them. The V gene's germline CDR1 is SGHRS and CDR2 YFSETQ. The CDR3 is 15 amino acids. The CDR3 region has the DNA TGCGCCAGCAGCCGTCGACAGTCCGCCCAAAACATTCAGTACTTC. It translates to CASSRRQSAQNIQYF.

This clonotype was seen repeatedly, ten times or more. The chain recombines TRBV12-3 or TRBV12-4 with TRBJ2-7, with unresolved D. Trimming left V 4 bases short and J 7 bases short, with 11 bases between. This CDR3 has 12 residues. CDR3 region: CASSSGLREQYF. CDR3 sequence (DNA): TGTGCCAGCAGTTCAGGCCTGAGGGAGCAGTACTTC.

This clonotype was seen repeatedly, ten times or more. The CDR3 coding sequence is TGTGCCAGCGGCCCCGACAGGAGAACCTACGAGCAGTACTTC. Protein product: CASGPDRRTYEQYF. The V and J genes are TRBV6-5 and TRBJ2-7, with D possibly being TRBD1 (6 bases). Germline-derived CDR1 and CDR2 are MNHEY and SVGAGI. Trimming took 8 bases from V and 2 from J, leaving 16 bases between them. This CDR3 region has 14 residues.

This clonotype was picked up a small number of times. V gene TRBV6-2 or TRBV6-3 combines with J gene TRBJ1-6, with 7 bases matching TRBD1. Trimming took 3 bases from V and 4 from J; bases not matched to a gene: 3. Germline V gives CDR1 MNHEY, CDR2 SVGEGT. The CDR3 has 15 residues. CDR3 amino acids: CASSYGTAYNSPLHF. Here the CDR3 DNA reads TGTGCCAGCAGTTATGGGACAGCTTATAATTCACCCCTCCACTTT.

This rearrangement joins TRBV10-3 to TRBJ2-7; D not certain. The CDR3 consists of 14 residues. Between the trimmed V and J ends, which lost 3 bases and 0 bases, there was a span of 9 bases. Germline V gives CDR1 ENHRY, CDR2 SYGVKD. DNA of the CDR3: TGTGCCATCAGTGACCCCAGGAGCTCCTACGAGCAGTACTTC. This sequence encodes CAISDPRSSYEQYF.

This clonotype came up many times. The J gene is TRBJ2-7, the V gene TRBV20-1; no clear D gene. The CDR3 extends over 13 amino acids. V dropped 6 bases and J dropped 3 bases, with 15 bases sitting between them. CDR1 is DFQATT and CDR2 is SNEGSKA in the germline V gene (reference sequence). CDR3 in DNA: TGCAGTGCGCGAGGCGGTGGGGACTACGAGCAGTACTTC. Amino acid sequence: CSARGGGDYEQYF.

This clonotype showed up just a few times. This chain connects TRBV19 to TRBJ2-1, with 10 bases matching TRBD1. The CDR3 runs 15 residues. Losses at the gene ends were 7 bases for V and 5 bases for J; bases not matched to a gene: 8. Germline values: CDR1 LNHDA, CDR2 SQIVND (reference sequence). The CDR3, as DNA: TGTGCCAGTATCATCGGGACAGGGGCAAACAATGAGCAGTTCTTC. Protein product: CASIIGTGANNEQFF.

This clonotype showed up many times. This rearrangement joins TRBV12-3 or TRBV12-4 to TRBJ2-7; D gene ambiguous. There are 14 residues in the CDR3. The ends were cut back, 7 bases at V and 0 bases at J, with 13 bases in the middle. The CDR3 is CASTHGDLSYEQYF. The CDR3 DNA is TGTGCCAGCACCCATGGAGACCTCTCCTACGAGCAGTACTTC.

This clonotype showed up many times. The V gene is TRBV28, the J gene TRBJ2-3; perhaps TRBD2 as D (6 bases). The germline V gene encodes CDR1 MDHEN and CDR2 SYDVKM. CDR3 length equals 14 residues. Trimming removed 7 bases at V and 8 bases at J, with 19 bases between. The CDR3 DNA reads TGTGCCAGCATTTCGATAAAGCGGGTGGGTACGCAGTATTTT. Encoded protein: CASISIKRVGTQYF.

This chain uses TRBV6-2 or TRBV6-3 with TRBJ2-7; possibly TRBD1 for D (6 bases). This CDR3 comprises 20 residues. The germline V gene has CDR1 MNHEY and CDR2 SVGEGT. The V end lost 0 bases, the J end lost 0 bases, and 24 bases lay between the germline ends. CDR3 region: CASSYSQSRLQQGSSYEQYF. For the CDR3, the DNA is TGTGCCAGCAGTTACTCCCAAAGCCGCCTACAGCAGGGGAGCTCCTACGAGCAGTACTTC.

This clonotype was seen ten or more times. The CDR3: CASSPQGNPEKLFF. The CDR3 region has the DNA TGTGCCAGCAGTCCTCAGGGAAATCCTGAAAAACTGTTTTTT. V is TRBV27 and J is TRBJ1-4, with D perhaps matching TRBD1 (5 bases). V lost 5 bases, J lost 7 bases, and 14 bases lay in between. This CDR3 spans 14 amino acids. Germline CDR1 reads MNHEY; CDR2 reads SMNVEV (reference sequence).

A remark on this clonotype: A much larger clone sits a single nucleotide away, making a read error possible. The V and J genes are TRBV9 and TRBJ1-2; D is undetermined. The ends were cut back, 5 bases at V and 4 bases at J, with 15 bases in the middle. The CDR3 extends over 14 amino acids. Germline V gene lookup returns CDR1 SGDLS and CDR2 YYNGEE. CDR3 in amino acids: CASSAVSGIYGYTF. CDR3 bases: TGTGCCAGCAGTGCGGTCAGTGGAATCTATGGCTACACCTTC.

In its sample, this clonotype was seen many times. The J gene is TRBJ1-3, the V gene TRBV3-1; 7 bases map to TRBD1. V lost 0 bases to trimming and J lost 3 bases; unmatched junction nucleotides: 11. This CDR3 comprises 18 residues. Germline V gives CDR1 LGHDT, CDR2 YNNKEL (reference sequence). CDR3 amino acids: CASSQDRRPTGYGNTIYF. CDR3 coding DNA: TGTGCCAGCAGCCAAGATCGGAGACCGACAGGGTATGGAAACACCATATATTTT.

In this sample, this clonotype turned up many times. The chain has TRBV28 and TRBJ1-2; D remains unclear. The CDR3 loop spans 9 amino acids. Germline assignment: CDR1 MDHEN and CDR2 SYDVKM. Trimming removed 8 bases from V and 8 bases from J, with 6 bases in between. The CDR3 nucleotides read TGTGCCAGCGGCGGAGGCTACACCTTC. As protein: CASGGGYTF.

This clonotype has a count of ten or more. This chain joins TRBV4-3 and TRBJ2-2; weak D call: TRBD2 (6 bases). This CDR3 is 17 amino acids long. CDR1 is LGHNA and CDR2 is YSLEER in the germline V gene. Trimming pared 3 bases from V and 1 base from J, leaving 15 bases between. Written as DNA, the CDR3 is TGCGCCAGCAGCCATTTAGCGGTCCCGGGGAACACCGGGGAGCTGTTTTTT. Residues: CASSHLAVPGNTGELFF.

This clonotype occurred many times. The chain recombines TRBV20-1 with TRBJ2-7, with 8 nucleotides matching TRBD1. Losses at the gene ends were 3 bases for V and 7 bases for J; bases not matched to a gene: 8. Germline CDR1 reads DFQATT; CDR2 reads SNEGSKA (reference sequence). This CDR3 has 13 amino acids. CDR3 amino acids: CSASSDRAREQYF. CDR3 sequence (DNA): TGCAGTGCTAGCTCGGACAGGGCAAGAGAGCAGTACTTC.

This clonotype was seen many times. The rearrangement links TRBV7-2 to TRBJ2-7, with TRBD1 identical over 9 bases. Trimming at V came to 5 bases and at J to 2 bases, leaving 7 bases not matched to a gene. This CDR3 region has 15 residues. The germline V gene encodes CDR1 SGHTA and CDR2 FQGNSA. The chain's CDR3 is CASSPAGTGTYEQYF. The CDR3 coding sequence is TGTGCCAGCAGCCCCGCCGGGACAGGGACCTACGAGCAGTACTTC.

In this sample, this clonotype is medium-sized. V and J are TRBV19 and TRBJ2-3, with D possibly matching TRBD1 (6 bases). The CDR3 is 14 residues long. Deletions cut 5 bases from V and 0 bases from J, with 9 bases between. The germline V gene encodes CDR1 LNHDA and CDR2 SQIVND (reference sequence). Here the CDR3 DNA reads TGTGCCAGTAGTTTGACAGGCAGCACAGATACGCAGTATTTT. It translates to CASSLTGSTDTQYF.